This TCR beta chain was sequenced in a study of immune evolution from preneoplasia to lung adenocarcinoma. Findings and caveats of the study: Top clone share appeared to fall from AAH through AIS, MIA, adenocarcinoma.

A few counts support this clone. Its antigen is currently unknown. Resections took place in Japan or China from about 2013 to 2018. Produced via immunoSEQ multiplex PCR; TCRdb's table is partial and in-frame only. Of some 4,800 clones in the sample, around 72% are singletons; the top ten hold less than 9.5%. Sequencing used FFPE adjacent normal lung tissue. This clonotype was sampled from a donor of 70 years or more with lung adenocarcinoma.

The DNA of the CDR3 is TGCAGCGTTGAAAGGGGACAGGGACCCTACAATGAGCAGTTCTTC. This translates into CSVERGQGPYNEQFF. The rearrangement uses TRBV29-1 and TRBJ2-1; 9 nucleotides line up with TRBD1. CDR1 is SQVTM, CDR2 ANQGSEA, per germline. This CDR3 region has 15 residues. Germline trimming cut 2 bases from V and 2 bases from J; bases unmatched to any gene: 4.